Below are 18 T cell receptor beta chains sequenced from a single sample in a study of cytomegalovirus exposure and HLA in healthy donors. 60 Vbeta and 13 Jbeta primers were used in PCR. Only in-frame clones appear in the TCRdb table, and some are missing; sequencing was by immunoSEQ multiplex PCR. The table records around 99,000 clones, around four fifths of them present only once. Sequences were obtained from PBMCs. These receptors were collected from a woman in her fifties or sixties in good health and CMV-seropositive.

This rearrangement joins TRBV7-3 to TRBJ2-1, with 8 nucleotides matching TRBD2. The length of the CDR3 is 14 residues. Per the germline V gene, CDR1 is SGHTA and CDR2 is FQGTGA. Germline trimming cut 5 bases from V and 1 base from J; bases unmatched to any gene: 1. CDR3 nucleotides: TGTGCCAGCAGCCTAGCGGGTTCCTACAATGAGCAGTTCTTC. Translating it yields CASSLAGSYNEQFF.

This chain joins TRBV5-8 and TRBJ1-2; 8 positions agree with TRBD1. This CDR3 comprises 14 residues. V lost 5 bases, J lost 4 bases, and 7 bases stayed unmatched. The germline CDR1 and CDR2 sequences are SGHTS and YDEGEE. CDR3 sequence (DNA): TGTGCCAGCAGTACCAGGGGGCTCGGCTATGGCTACACCTTC. Its protein is CASSTRGLGYGYTF. The entire variable domain, with the rest obtained from reference TRBV5-8 and TRBJ1-2, is as follows: EAGVTQSPTHLIKTRGQQATLRCSPISGHTSVYWYQQALGLGLQFLLWYDEGEERNRGNFPPRFSGRQFPNYSSELNVNALELEDSALYLCASSTRGLGYGYTFGSGTRLTVV.

This chain uses TRBV5-4 with TRBJ2-5; perhaps TRBD2 as D (6 bases). V lost 2 bases, J lost 3 bases, and 11 bases lay in between. Germline V gene lookup returns CDR1 SGHNT and CDR2 YYREEE (reference sequence). This CDR3 region has 14 residues. CDR3 coding DNA: TGTGCCAGCAGCTTCCCCACGGGGGAAGAGACCCAGTACTTC. It specifies CASSFPTGEETQYF. Based on the CDR3 plus reference TRBV5-4 and TRBJ2-5, the full variable domain is ETGVTQSPTHLIKTRGQQVTLRCSSQSGHNTVSWYQQALGQGPQFIFQYYREEENGRGNFPPRFSGLQFPNYSSELNVNALELDDSALYLCASSFPTGEETQYFGPGTRLLVL.

The chain's CDR3 is CASSPVRGAGRTGNTIYF. The CDR3 nucleotides read TGTGCCAGCAGCCCCGTCCGGGGGGCCGGGAGGACTGGAAACACCATATATTTT. The chain links TRBV11-2 to TRBJ1-3, with a weak D call TRBD1 (6 bases). Germline V gene lookup returns CDR1 SGHAT and CDR2 FQNNGV. The CDR3 loop spans 18 amino acids. Trimming left V 5 bases short and J 2 bases short, with 22 bases between.

V gene TRBV18 combines with J gene TRBJ2-1, with 9 positions matching TRBD1. This CDR3 is 13 amino acids long. The trim removed 5 bases at V and 8 bases at J, leaving 4 bases unmatched. Germline values: CDR1 KGHSH, CDR2 LQKENI. The CDR3 nucleotides are TGTGCCAGCTCAGAACAGGGGGCCTATGAGCAGTTCTTC. Protein: CASSEQGAYEQFF. Complete variable domain (other parts from reference TRBV18 and TRBJ2-1): NAGVMQNPRHLVRRRGQEARLRCSPMKGHSHVYWYRQLPEEGLKFMVYLQKENIIDESGMPKERFSAEFPKEGPSILRIQQVVRGDSAAYFCASSEQGAYEQFFGPGTRLTVL.

As concerns this clone: Other DNA sequences in the same sample also yield this CDR3. The chain employs TRBV18 and TRBJ2-3; possible D gene TRBD1, 6 bases. This CDR3 is built from 15 residues. Per germline, CDR1 KGHSH and CDR2 LQKENI. Trimming left V 0 bases short and J 2 bases short, with 9 bases between. CDR3 loop: CASSPPGQFTDTQYF. The CDR3 bases are TGTGCCAGCTCACCACCGGGACAATTCACAGATACGCAGTATTTT.

This chain connects TRBV2 to TRBJ1-2, with no clear D. CDR1 and CDR2 (germline): SNHLY, FYNNEI. Deletions cut 6 bases from V and 0 bases from J, with 5 bases between. The CDR3 is 12 residues long. CDR3 amino acids: CASRQSNYGYTF. Written as DNA, the CDR3 is TGTGCCAGCAGGCAGTCTAACTATGGCTACACCTTC.

The rearrangement links TRBV4-3 to TRBJ2-7, with TRBD1 identical over 7 bases. Germline trimming cut 4 bases from V and 2 bases from J; bases unmatched to any gene: 5. There are 14 residues in the CDR3. Looked up from germline, CDR1 is LGHNA and CDR2 is YSLEER. The CDR3 sequence: CASSRRTGPYEQYF. In DNA, the CDR3 is TGCGCCAGCAGCCGACGGACAGGACCCTACGAGCAGTACTTC.

The V gene is TRBV6-5, the J gene TRBJ1-1; TRBD1 is a possible D gene (6 bases). The CDR3 has 14 amino acids. V lost 5 bases to trimming and J lost 4 bases, with 14 bases between them. CDR1 is MNHEY, CDR2 SVGAGI, per germline. CDR3 DNA sequence: TGTGCCAGCAGTCCTACGGGGGGCGGCACTGAAGCTTTCTTT. This gives the protein CASSPTGGGTEAFF.

V gene TRBV19 combines with J gene TRBJ1-2; 8 bases fit TRBD1. The CDR3 loop spans 15 amino acids. Germline V gene lookup returns CDR1 LNHDA and CDR2 SQIVND (reference sequence). V lost 9 bases, J lost 8 bases, and 17 bases stayed unmatched. The CDR3 DNA reads as TGTGCCAGCACCGGGACAGGCTCCATCCCGGGAGGCTACACCTTC. Encoded protein: CASTGTGSIPGGYTF.

The rearrangement uses TRBV10-3 and TRBJ2-5; 8 bases agree with TRBD1. With the DNA end fitting TRBJ2-7 better, the J assignment may be wrong. The CDR3 covers 14 residues. Germline V gene lookup returns CDR1 ENHRY and CDR2 SYGVKD. The CDR3 DNA sequence: TGTGCCATCAGGGGACAGGAACGCGGGCACGAGCAGTACTTC. Translating gives CAIRGQERGHEQYF.

V usage is TRBV6-1 and J usage is TRBJ1-2; 7 bases line up with TRBD1. V lost 3 bases and J lost 6; bases outside the gene matches: 7. The V gene's germline CDR1 is MNHNS and CDR2 SASEGT. This CDR3 comprises 14 residues. The chain's CDR3 is CASSDQAGGDGYTF. The CDR3 DNA follows: TGTGCCAGCAGTGATCAGGCAGGGGGTGATGGCTACACCTTC.

Regarding this clone: Sequence at one end of the junction differs from germline and may be a read error. The chain has TRBV7-3 and TRBJ2-7, with D possibly TRBD2 on 5 matching bases. CDR1 is SGHTA, CDR2 FQGTGA, per germline. CDR3 length: 15 residues. The CDR3 is CASSLTAGATYEQYF. The CDR3 bases are TGTGCCAGCAGCCTAACGGCGGGCGCCACCTACGAGCAGTACTTC.

The V call is TRBV4-3, the J call TRBJ2-1; TRBD1 might be the D (6 bases). The CDR3 sequence is 16 residues long. V lost 2 bases and J lost 7, with 18 bases in between. From germline, CDR1 is LGHNA and CDR2 YSLEER. In DNA form, the CDR3 reads TGCGCCAGCAGCCAAATTTCGACAGGTGTAGTAAATGAGCAGTTCTTC. Translation gives CASSQISTGVVNEQFF.

In its sample, this clone was seen a few times. The rearrangement joins TRBV27 to TRBJ1-5; 8 bases fit TRBD1. The CDR3 has 15 amino acids. The junction had 11 bases not matched to a gene; V was cut back by 8 bases and J by 5 bases. Germline V CDR1 and CDR2: MNHEY, SMNVEV (reference sequence). The DNA of the CDR3 is TGTGCCAGCTCCCGTGGGGCAGGGGGCGATCAGCCCCAGCATTTT. Protein sequence: CASSRGAGGDQPQHF.

The genes are TRBV6-5 and TRBJ1-6; maybe TRBD1 (5 bases). V lost 7 bases, J lost 7 bases, and 14 bases lay in between. The CDR3 loop spans 14 amino acids. Looked up from germline, CDR1 is MNHEY and CDR2 is SVGAGI. This CDR3 reads CASKSGGGNSPLHF. CDR3 DNA: TGTGCCAGCAAATCCGGGGGGGGAAATTCACCCCTCCACTTT.

This clone was detected a few times. Other DNA variants within this sample encode the same CDR3. CDR3 coding DNA: TGTGCCAGCTCACCCTCGGACACCCGCGGCTACACCTTC. Encoded protein: CASSPSDTRGYTF. The chain employs TRBV18 and TRBJ1-2; tentatively, D is TRBD1 (5 bases). The germline V gene encodes CDR1 KGHSH and CDR2 LQKENI. This CDR3 is built from 13 residues. The V end was cut by 3 bases, the J end by 8 bases, with 13 bases between.

Details on this clone: One end of the junction does not line up with germline, which may come from a read error. The chain is built from TRBV7-2 and TRBJ2-6; a weak D match, TRBD1 (6 bases). The length of the CDR3 is 17 residues. CDR1 SGHTA and CDR2 FQGNSA come from the germline V gene. The CDR3 nucleotides are TGTGCCAGCAGCCCCCGACAGGACAGCTCTGGGGCCAACGGCCTGACTTTC. This encodes CASSPRQDSSGANGLTF.